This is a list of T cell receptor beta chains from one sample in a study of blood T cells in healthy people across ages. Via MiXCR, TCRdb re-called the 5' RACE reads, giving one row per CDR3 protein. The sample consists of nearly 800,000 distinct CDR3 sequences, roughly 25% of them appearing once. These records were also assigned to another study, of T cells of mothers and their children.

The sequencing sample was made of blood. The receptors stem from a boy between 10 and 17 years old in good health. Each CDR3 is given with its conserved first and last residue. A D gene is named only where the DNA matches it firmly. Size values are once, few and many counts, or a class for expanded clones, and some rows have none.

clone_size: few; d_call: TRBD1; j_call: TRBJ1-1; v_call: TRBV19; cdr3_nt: TGTGCCAGTAGTTCCCTCCCCGCAGGGGGGTACACTGAAGCTTTCTTT; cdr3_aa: CASSSLPAGGYTEAFF
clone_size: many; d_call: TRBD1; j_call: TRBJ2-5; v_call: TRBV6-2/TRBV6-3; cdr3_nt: TGTGCCAGCAGTTCCCGGACAGGGCTGTGGACCCAGTACTTC; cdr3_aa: CASSSRTGLWTQYF
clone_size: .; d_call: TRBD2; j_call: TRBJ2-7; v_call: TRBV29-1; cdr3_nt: TGCAGCGCAATCGGGGGGGCCGAGGACGAGCAGTACTTC; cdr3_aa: CSAIGGAEDEQYF
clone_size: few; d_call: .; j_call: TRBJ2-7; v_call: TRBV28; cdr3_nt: TGTGCCAGCAGTTTGGCCGGGACGGGGAGCTCCTGCGAGCAGTACTTC; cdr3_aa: CASSLAGTGSSCEQYF
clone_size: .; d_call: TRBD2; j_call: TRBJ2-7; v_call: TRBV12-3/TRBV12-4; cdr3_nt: TGTGCCAGCGGGGACCTAGCGGGAGGCGAGCAGTACTTC; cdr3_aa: CASGDLAGGEQYF
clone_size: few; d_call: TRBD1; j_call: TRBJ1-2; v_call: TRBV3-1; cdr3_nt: TGTGCCAGCAGCCAATCCGCAGGGGGCGCAGGAGCCTACACCTTC; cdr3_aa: CASSQSAGGAGAYTF
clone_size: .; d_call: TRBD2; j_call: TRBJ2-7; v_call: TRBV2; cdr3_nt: TGTGCCAGCAGAATGCGGGGGGCGGGGGAGCAGTACTTC; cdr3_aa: CASRMRGAGEQYF
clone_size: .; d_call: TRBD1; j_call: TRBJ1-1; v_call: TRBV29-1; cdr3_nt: TGCAGCGTTGTCATATCCGACAGGGTGCCAACTTTCTTT; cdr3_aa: CSVVISDRVPTFF
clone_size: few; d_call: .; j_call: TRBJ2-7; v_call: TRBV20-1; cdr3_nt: TGCAGTGCTCCGGAGGACAGTTCGTACGAGCAGTACTTC; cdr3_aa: CSAPEDSSYEQYF
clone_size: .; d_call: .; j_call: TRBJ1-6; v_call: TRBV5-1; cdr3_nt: TGCGCCAGCAGCTTGGTACAGGAAAATTCACCCCTCCACTTT; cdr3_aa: CASSLVQENSPLHF
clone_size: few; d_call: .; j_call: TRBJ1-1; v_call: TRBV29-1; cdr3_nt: TGCAGCGTTGACAGGGTCGGTAGCACTGAAGCTTTCTTT; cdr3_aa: CSVDRVGSTEAFF
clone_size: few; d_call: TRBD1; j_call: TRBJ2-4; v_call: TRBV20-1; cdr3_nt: TGCAGTGCTAGAGATCCGGCAGGGGGACAAAACATTCAGTACTTC; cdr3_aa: CSARDPAGGQNIQYF
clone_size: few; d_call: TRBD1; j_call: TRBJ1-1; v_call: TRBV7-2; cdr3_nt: TGTGCCAGCAGCGTAACAGGGGAGGACACTGAAGCTTTCTTT; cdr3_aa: CASSVTGEDTEAFF
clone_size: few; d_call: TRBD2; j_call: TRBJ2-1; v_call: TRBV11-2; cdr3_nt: TGTGCCAGCAGCTCCCTAAGCGGGGAAAAATACAATGAGCAGTTCTTC; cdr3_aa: CASSSLSGEKYNEQFF
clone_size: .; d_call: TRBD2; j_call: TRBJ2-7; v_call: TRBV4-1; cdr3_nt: TGCGCCAGCAGCCAAGGTAGCGGGGATCCCTACGAGCAGTACTTC; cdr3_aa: CASSQGSGDPYEQYF
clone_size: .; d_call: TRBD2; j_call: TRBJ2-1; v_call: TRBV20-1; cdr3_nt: TGCAGTGCCCAGGCCCCTTGGGGGGGAAACGAGCAGTTCTTC; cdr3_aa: CSAQAPWGGNEQFF
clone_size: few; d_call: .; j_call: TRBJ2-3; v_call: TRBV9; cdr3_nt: TGTGCCAGCAGCGGAACCGGGACTGCGCTTGATACGCAGTATTTT; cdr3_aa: CASSGTGTALDTQYF
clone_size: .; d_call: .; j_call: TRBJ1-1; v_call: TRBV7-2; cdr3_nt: TGTGCCAGCAGCCCTGATTGGACCGGACAAGCTTTCTTT; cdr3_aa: CASSPDWTGQAFF
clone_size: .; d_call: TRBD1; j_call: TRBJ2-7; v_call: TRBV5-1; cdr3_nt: TGCGTCAGCAGCTTGGACGGGACAGGGGGCCGCGAGCAGTACTTC; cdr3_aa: CVSSLDGTGGREQYF
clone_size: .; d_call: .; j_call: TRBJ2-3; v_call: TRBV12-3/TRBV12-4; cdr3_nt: TGTGCCAGCAGTTTTTGGTCAGGGGGGACGGATACGCGGTATTTT; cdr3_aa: CASSFWSGGTDTRYF
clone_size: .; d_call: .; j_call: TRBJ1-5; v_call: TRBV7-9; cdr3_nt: TGTGCCAGCAGCTTCGCACAGGGAAATCAGCCCCAGCATTTT; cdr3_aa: CASSFAQGNQPQHF
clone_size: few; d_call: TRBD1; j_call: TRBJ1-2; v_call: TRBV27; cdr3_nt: TGTGCCAGCCGACAGGGGGCGCATGGCTACACCTTC; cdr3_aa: CASRQGAHGYTF
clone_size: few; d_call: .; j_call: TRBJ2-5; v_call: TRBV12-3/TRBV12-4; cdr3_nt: TGTGCCAGCAGGCCTACTACAGTTTCAGAGACCCAGTACTTC; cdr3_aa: CASRPTTVSETQYF
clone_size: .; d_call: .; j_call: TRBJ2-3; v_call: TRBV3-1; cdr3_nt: TGTGCCAGCAGCCAAGATACCGCAAGCACAGATACGCAGTATTTT; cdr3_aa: CASSQDTASTDTQYF
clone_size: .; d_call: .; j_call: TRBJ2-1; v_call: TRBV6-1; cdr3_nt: TGTGCCGGGGCGAACAGGGACGTTTCTGGTAATGAGCAGTTCTTC; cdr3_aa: CAGANRDVSGNEQFF
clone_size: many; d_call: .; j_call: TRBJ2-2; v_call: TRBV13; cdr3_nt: TGTGCCAGCAGTCCCAGAGTCACCGGGGAGCTGTTTTTT; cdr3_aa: CASSPRVTGELFF
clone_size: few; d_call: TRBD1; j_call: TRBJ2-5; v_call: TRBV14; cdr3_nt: TGTGCCAGCAGCCGGACGGGACAGGGAGAAGAGACCCAGTACTTC; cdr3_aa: CASSRTGQGEETQYF
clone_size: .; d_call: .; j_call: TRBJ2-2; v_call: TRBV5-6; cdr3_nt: TGTGCCAGCAGCTTATCCGGGCAGCGCACCGGGGAGCTGTTTTTT; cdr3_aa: CASSLSGQRTGELFF
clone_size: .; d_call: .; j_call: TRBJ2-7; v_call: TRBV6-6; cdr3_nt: TGTGCCAGCAGCCCCCAGCTGGGCGGGGTCTCCTACGAGCAGTACTTC; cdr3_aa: CASSPQLGGVSYEQYF
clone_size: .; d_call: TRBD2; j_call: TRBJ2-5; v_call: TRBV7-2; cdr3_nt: TGTGCCAGCAGCTCCGGACTAGTGGGCTGGGAGACCCAGTACTTC; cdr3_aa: CASSSGLVGWETQYF
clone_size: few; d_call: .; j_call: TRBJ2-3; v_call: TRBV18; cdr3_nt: TGTGCCAGCTCACCAACCCTCCCGACGCAGTATTTT; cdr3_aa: CASSPTLPTQYF
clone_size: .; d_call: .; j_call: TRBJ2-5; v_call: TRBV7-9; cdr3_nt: TGTGCCAGCAGCTTCCGTCAAGGGGAAGAGACCCAGTACTTC; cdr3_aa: CASSFRQGEETQYF
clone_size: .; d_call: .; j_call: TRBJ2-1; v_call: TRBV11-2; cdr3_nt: TGTGCCAGCAGCTTAGTCCTAGGCACCAATGAGCAGTTCTTC; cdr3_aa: CASSLVLGTNEQFF
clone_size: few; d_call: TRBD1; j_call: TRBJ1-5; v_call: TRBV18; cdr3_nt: TGTGCCAGCTCACCACGAGGACAGGTACCCAATCAGCCCCAGCATTTT; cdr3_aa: CASSPRGQVPNQPQHF
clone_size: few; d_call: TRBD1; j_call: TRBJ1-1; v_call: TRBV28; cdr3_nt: TGTGCCAGCAGTCTACGGACAGGGAAGGACACTGAAGCTTTCTTT; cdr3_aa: CASSLRTGKDTEAFF
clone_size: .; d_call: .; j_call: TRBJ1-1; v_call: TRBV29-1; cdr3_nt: TGCAGCGTTGAAGAACCCCCTACAGGGAAGGACACTGAAGCTTTCTTT; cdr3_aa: CSVEEPPTGKDTEAFF
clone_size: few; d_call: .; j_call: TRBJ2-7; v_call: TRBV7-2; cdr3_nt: TGTGCCAGCAGCTTCAACCAGGGCTACGAGCAGTACTTC; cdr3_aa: CASSFNQGYEQYF
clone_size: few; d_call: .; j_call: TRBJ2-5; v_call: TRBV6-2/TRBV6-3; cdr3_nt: TGTGCCAGCAGTTACCAGGGACATATTTGGGAGACCCAGTACTTC; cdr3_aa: CASSYQGHIWETQYF
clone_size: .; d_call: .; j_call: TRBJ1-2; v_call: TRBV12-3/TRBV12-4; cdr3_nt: TGTGCCAGCAGTTTTGGGGTGAATGGCTACACCTTC; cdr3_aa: CASSFGVNGYTF
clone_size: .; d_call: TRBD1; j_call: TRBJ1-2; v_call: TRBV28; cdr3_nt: TGTGCCAGCAGTCAAACCGTGGACAGGGGCTTTTCCCCCAACTATGGCTACACCTTC; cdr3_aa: CASSQTVDRGFSPNYGYTF
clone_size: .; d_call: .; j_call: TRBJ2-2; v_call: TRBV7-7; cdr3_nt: TGTGCTAGCAGCTTCGGGTCTCCCGGGGAGCTGTTTTTT; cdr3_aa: CASSFGSPGELFF
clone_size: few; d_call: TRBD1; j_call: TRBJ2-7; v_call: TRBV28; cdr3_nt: TGTGCCAGCAGTTTCCCAGGGACAGCCTACGAGCAGTACTTC; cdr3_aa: CASSFPGTAYEQYF
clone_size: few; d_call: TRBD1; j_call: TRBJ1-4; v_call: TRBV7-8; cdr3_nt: TGTGCCAGCACCCAAGGGACAGGGGGTAGTTCGGGGGAAAAACTGTTTTTT; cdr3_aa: CASTQGTGGSSGEKLFF
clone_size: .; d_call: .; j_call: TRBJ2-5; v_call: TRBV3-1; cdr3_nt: TGTGCCAGCAGTCGGACAAAGGAGACCCAGTACTTC; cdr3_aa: CASSRTKETQYF
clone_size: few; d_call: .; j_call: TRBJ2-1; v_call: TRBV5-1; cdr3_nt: TGCGCCAGCAGGGCCGCCGGGACACCTTCCTACAATGAGCAGTTCTTC; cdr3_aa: CASRAAGTPSYNEQFF
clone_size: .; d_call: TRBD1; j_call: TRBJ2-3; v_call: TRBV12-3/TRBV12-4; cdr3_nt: TGTGCCAGCAGTTTCGGAGCAGGGACAGATGCGCAGTATTTT; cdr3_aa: CASSFGAGTDAQYF
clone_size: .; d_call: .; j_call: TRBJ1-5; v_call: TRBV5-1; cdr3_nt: TGCGCCAGCAGCTTGGAAGGGGGTGGCAATCAGCCCCAGCATTTT; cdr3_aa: CASSLEGGGNQPQHF
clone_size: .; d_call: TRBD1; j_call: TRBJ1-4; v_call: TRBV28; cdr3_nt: TGTGCCAGCAGTCGACAGGGGAAGAAGGAAAAACTGTTTTTT; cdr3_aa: CASSRQGKKEKLFF
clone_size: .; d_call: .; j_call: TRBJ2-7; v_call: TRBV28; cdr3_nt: TGTGCCAGCAGTTTACGAGGGCACTACTTCTACGAGCAGTACTTC; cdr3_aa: CASSLRGHYFYEQYF
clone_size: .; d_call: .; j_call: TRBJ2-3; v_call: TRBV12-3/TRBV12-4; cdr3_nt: TGTGCCAGCAGACTACCGAGCACAGATGCGCAGTATTTT; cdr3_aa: CASRLPSTDAQYF
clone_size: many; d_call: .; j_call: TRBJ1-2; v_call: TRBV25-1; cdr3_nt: TGTGCCACTTCTAACTATGGCTACACCTTC; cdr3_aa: CATSNYGYTF
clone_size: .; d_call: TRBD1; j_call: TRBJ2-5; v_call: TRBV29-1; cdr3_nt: TGCAGCGTTGAAGGAGGGAAGGGGGCCTTCATCCGTTGGGAGACCCAGTACTTC; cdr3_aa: CSVEGGKGAFIRWETQYF
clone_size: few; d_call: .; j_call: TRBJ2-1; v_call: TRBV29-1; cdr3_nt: TGCAGCCAGACTAGATCAGGGAATGAGCAGTTCTTC; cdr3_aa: CSQTRSGNEQFF
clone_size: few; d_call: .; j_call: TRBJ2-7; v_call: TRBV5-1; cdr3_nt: TGCGCCAGCAGTCGAGAAGGCGTGGGTGGCTACGAGCAGTACTTC; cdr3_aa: CASSREGVGGYEQYF
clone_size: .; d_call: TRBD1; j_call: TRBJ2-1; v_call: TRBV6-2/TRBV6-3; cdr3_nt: TGTGCCAGCAGTGACGGACAGGGTAACAATGAGCAGTTCTTC; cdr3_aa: CASSDGQGNNEQFF
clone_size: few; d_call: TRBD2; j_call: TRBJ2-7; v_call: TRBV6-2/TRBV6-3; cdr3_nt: TGTGCCAGCAGTTTTCTGGCGGGAGGGGATTACGAGCAGTACTTC; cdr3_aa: CASSFLAGGDYEQYF